This TCR beta chain was recovered during a study of T cell responses to AZD1222 COVID-19 vaccine. Study findings and constraints: Targeting of unmutated variant regions was reportedly seen in nearly half of spike-specific TCRs. Spike was spanned by vaccine-associated CD4 TCRs, with dominance at 160-218 and 743-854.

Profiling relied on immunoSEQ multiplex PCR, and the TCRdb table lists in-frame clones only, not all of them. The table has fewer than 120,000 clones, 81% seen once; the top ten hold less than 5%. Note on this clone: Its antigen is unidentified.

Trimming pared 6 bases from V and 7 bases from J, leaving 16 bases between. The germline V gene encodes CDR1 SNHLY and CDR2 FYNNEI. The CDR3 is 14 amino acids. This TCR was recovered from an adult in good health. The sample in question was peripheral blood, obtained on day 0 of AZD1222 vaccination. The chain has TRBV2 and TRBJ1-5; D possibly corresponds to TRBD1 (5 bases). The CDR3 reads CASRETVKGQPQHF. DNA of the CDR3: TGTGCCAGCAGGGAGACAGTGAAGGGCCAGCCCCAGCATTTT.